Reported below is one T cell receptor (beta chain). Sequenced by immunoSEQ multiplex PCR; TCRdb stores in-frame clones only, minus some. The repertoire holds around 26,000 clones, 89% seen once, with around 16% in the top ten. Germline lookup yields CDR1 MNHEY and CDR2 SVGAGI. V lost 6 bases and J lost 6; bases outside the gene matches: 7. The CDR3 has 13 residues. This sample was taken from a study of T cell changes during pregnancy in multiple sclerosis. The sequence was collected from a female donor with multiple sclerosis, enrolled in a pregnancy study. The chain couples TRBV6-5 to TRBJ2-7, with 8 nucleotides matching TRBD1. The sequences come from CD8+ T cells from peripheral blood mononuclear cells, collected in the second trimester of pregnancy. The CDR3 region is CASRLQGASEQYF. CDR3 sequence (DNA): TGTGCCAGCAGACTCCAGGGGGCGAGCGAGCAGTACTTC.